One sample yielded the 29 T cell receptor beta chains listed below, sequenced in a study of tumor and adjacent non-tumor tissue in lung cancer. The template was RNA from unsorted bulk tissue. A modified ARM-PCR protocol with three rounds of nested PCR amplified TCRbeta. In TCRdb, the multiplex PCR reads were re-called with MiXCR into one record per CDR3 protein. The profile shows fewer than 85,000 distinct CDR3 sequences, around 80% of them singletons. The sample comprised lung tumor tissue. These receptor sequences come from a woman between 45 and 65 years old with non-small cell lung cancer.

This clonotype has just a few counts. V and J are TRBV28 and TRBJ2-7; a possible D gene is TRBD1 (6 bases). Trimming removed 3 bases at V and 6 bases at J, with 18 bases between. The CDR3 is made up of 15 amino acids. CDR1 MDHEN and CDR2 SYDVKM come from the germline V gene. CDR3 nucleotides: TGTGCCAGCAGTTTTTTGAGAGGGGGATTCTGCGAGCAGTACTTC. This encodes CASSFLRGGFCEQYF.

About this clonotype itself: The junction shows a germline mismatch at one end, possibly a read error. The CDR3 sequence: CGAEDRLNSYEQYF. CDR3 DNA: TGCGGTGCAGAGGACAGACTGAATTCCTACGAGCAGTACTTC. The V call is TRBV20-1, the J call TRBJ2-7; TRBD1 might be the D (6 bases). This CDR3 is built from 14 residues. CDR1 DFQATT and CDR2 SNEGSKA come from the germline V gene (reference sequence).

A word on this clonotype: One junction end does not reproduce the germline sequence, and a read error may be involved. The chain links TRBV29-1 to TRBJ2-1, with a possible D match to TRBD2 (5 bases). CDR1 is SQVTM and CDR2 is ANQGSEA in the germline V gene. CDR3 length equals 17 residues. CDR3 amino acids: CSVERSGVLVLYNEQFF. CDR3 bases: TGCAGCGTTGAACGCTCCGGGGTTCTTGTACTCTACAATGAGCAGTTTTTC.

This chain links TRBV28 with TRBJ1-2; D remains ambiguous. The germline gives CDR1 MDHEN, CDR2 SYDVKM. The CDR3 extends over 13 amino acids. Trimming pared 8 bases from V and 9 bases from J, leaving 19 bases between. CDR3 sequence reads: CASQSQANYCYTF. The DNA of the CDR3 is TGTGCCAGCCAGAGTCAGGCTAACTACTGCTACACCTTC.

The chain recombines TRBV12-3 or TRBV12-4 with TRBJ1-5; no clear D gene. This CDR3 has 12 residues. The chain's CDR3 is CNSSFLGQPQHF. CDR3 DNA sequence: TGTAACAGCAGTTTTCTGGGACAGCCCCAGCATTTT.

This clonotype was seen at least ten times. The CDR3 region has the DNA TGTGCCAGCAGTTTTGGGCGGGACAGGGGCGCTTTCTTT. Its translation: CASSFGRDRGAFF. The genes are TRBV12-3 or TRBV12-4 and TRBJ1-1; TRBD1 matches at 10 bases. The CDR3 runs to 13 residues. Trimming cost V 3 bases and J 11 bases; bases outside gene matches: 6.

On this clonotype: Compared with germline, one end of the junction differs, possibly owing to a read error. CDR3 loop: CASSHGETHYF. The CDR3 DNA sequence: TGCGCCAGCAGCCATGGAGAGACCCATTACTTC. V is TRBV10-2 and J is TRBJ2-5; no clear D gene. The CDR3 spans 11 residues. Germline assignment: CDR1 WSHSY and CDR2 SAAADI.

Only one count was recorded for this clonotype. Germline is not matched at one junction end, which may reflect a read error. The chain links TRBV29-1 to TRBJ2-7, with 7 bases matching TRBD2. The CDR3 extends over 12 amino acids. Germline loops: CDR1 SQVTM, CDR2 ANQGSEA. The CDR3 nucleotides are TGCAGCGCCCTAGCGGCGTCCTATGAGCAGTACTTC. It is translated as CSALAASYEQYF.

Points on this clonotype: The final CDR3 position lacks the conserved phenylalanine or tryptophan, pointing to a likely read error. The chain couples TRBV12-3 or TRBV12-4 to TRBJ2-2; D may be TRBD2 (6 bases). CDR3 length: 13 amino acids. Trimming left V 11 bases short and J 2 bases short, with 12 bases between. The CDR3 spells CAGPGGNTGELFL. The CDR3 DNA is TGTGCCGGTCCCGGGGGAAACACCGGGGAGCTGTTTCTT.

The chain combines TRBV6-6 with TRBJ2-2; 9 nucleotides match TRBD1. Germline loops: CDR1 MNHNY, CDR2 SVGAGI (reference sequence). This CDR3 is 15 amino acids long. CDR3 sequence (DNA): TGTACTAGCAGTATGGACAGGGGGAACACCGGGGAGCTGTTTTTT. The encoded protein is CTSSMDRGNTGELFF.

In regard to this clonotype: An end of the junction does not agree with germline; a read error may underlie this. This chain joins TRBV6-1 and TRBJ2-2; TRBD2 aligns across 11 bases. CDR1 is MNHNS and CDR2 is SASEGT in the germline V gene. The CDR3 runs 18 residues. This CDR3 is CVSSERASGRKDTEELFF. CDR3 sequence (DNA): TGTGTCAGCAGTGAGAGGGCTAGCGGGAGGAAGGACACCGAGGAGCTGTTTTTT.

DNA for the CDR3: TGCGGCCTTGGGGCCGGGACTAGAGGAAGTAATGAGCAGTTCTTC. Its protein is CGLGAGTRGSNEQFF. The chain couples TRBV20-1 to TRBJ2-1, with TRBD2 matching 8 bases. The CDR3 has 15 residues. CDR1 DFQATT and CDR2 SNEGSKA come from the germline V gene (reference sequence).

The V call is TRBV4-1, the J call TRBJ2-7; D unresolved. With 1 base removed from V and 1 base from J, the gap between germline ends came to 8 bases. Germline CDR1 and CDR2: MGHRA and YSYEKL. There are 14 residues in the CDR3. The CDR3 region has the DNA TGCGCCAGCAGCCAAGGCCCAGCATCCTACGAGCAGTACTTC. Its protein product is CASSQGPASYEQYF.

This clonotype has ten or more counts. The rearrangement joins TRBV4-1 to TRBJ1-3, with D hard to call. CDR3 length equals 15 residues. Per the germline V gene, CDR1 is MGHRA and CDR2 is YSYEKL. V was trimmed by 4 bases and J by 2 bases, leaving 12 bases between them. The CDR3 spells CASSLHTSTGNTIYF. The DNA for the CDR3 is TGCGCCAGCAGCCTACACACCTCAACTGGAAACACCATATATTTT.

The V and J genes are TRBV6-5 and TRBJ1-1; D may be TRBD1 (5 bases). There are 14 residues in the CDR3. Germline-derived CDR1 and CDR2 are MNHEY and SVGAGI. V gave up 7 bases and J gave up 6 bases, with 18 bases separating them. The DNA of the CDR3 is TGTGCCAGCACGGAGATAGGGGTGTCCGCTGAAGCTTTCTTT. This sequence encodes CASTEIGVSAEAFF.

This clonotype appeared once. At one end the junction does not follow the germline gene, possibly because of a read error. The rearrangement uses TRBV11-1 and TRBJ2-5, with 8 bases that match TRBD2. Germline-derived CDR1 and CDR2 are SGHAT and FQDESV (reference sequence). The CDR3 runs to 15 residues. DNA of the CDR3: TGTGCAAGCAGCACGGGACTAGGGGTTCAAGAGACCCAGTACTTC. It yields the protein CASSTGLGVQETQYF.

Turning to this clonotype: It is likely a read error, because the conserved phenylalanine at the end of the CDR3 is missing. The V gene is TRBV20-1, the J gene TRBJ2-2; TRBD1 matches at 10 bases. There are 16 residues in the CDR3. Per the germline V gene, CDR1 is DFQATT and CDR2 is SNEGSKA (reference sequence). This chain's CDR3 is CGARGIRQGAAGELFS. The CDR3 DNA reads as TGCGGTGCTAGAGGGATAAGACAGGGGGCCGCCGGGGAGCTGTTTTCT.

This rearrangement joins TRBV28 to TRBJ2-1; D is unresolved. The CDR3 contains 14 residues. The germline V gene has CDR1 MDHEN and CDR2 SYDVKM. V was clipped by 5 bases and J by 11 bases, with 19 bases between them. The CDR3 sequence: CASSEADLRHKQFF. The CDR3 DNA follows: TGTGCCAGCAGTGAGGCCGACCTGCGCCATAAGCAGTTCTTC. Together with reference TRBV28 and TRBJ2-1, the CDR3 gives the full variable domain: DVKVTQSSRYLVKRTGEKVFLECVQDMDHENMFWYRQDPGLGLRLIYFSYDVKMKEKGDIPEGYSVSREKKERFSLILESASTNQTSMYLCASSEADLRHKQFFGPGTRLTVL.

Concerning this clonotype: A read error may produce the germline difference seen at one junction end. The rearrangement links TRBV20-1 to TRBJ2-7, with D possibly TRBD2 on 6 matching bases. The CDR3 runs 13 residues. CDR1 is DFQATT and CDR2 is SNEGSKA in the germline V gene (reference sequence). This CDR3 is CNASGREYIEQYF. The CDR3 DNA reads as TGCAATGCTAGTGGTCGGGAGTACATCGAGCAGTACTTC.

To note about this clonotype: One junction end does not reproduce the germline sequence, and a read error may be involved. The genes are TRBV4-3 and TRBJ2-6; TRBD1 is a possible D gene (5 bases). The CDR3 runs 17 residues. CDR1 is LGHNA and CDR2 is YSLEER in the germline V gene. CDR3 sequence reads: CASSQDAGLSGAKVLTF. The CDR3 nucleotides read TGCGCCAGCAGCCAAGACGCTGGTTTATCTGGGGCCAAGGTCCTGACTTTC.

With respect to this clonotype: Compared with germline, one end of the junction differs, possibly owing to a read error. The chain has TRBV4-2 and TRBJ1-1; no definite D call. Germline V CDR1 and CDR2: LGHNA, YNFKEQ. The CDR3 covers 14 residues. As DNA, the CDR3 is TGTGTCAGCAGCCGATCGGTGAAGAACACTAAAGCTTTCTTT. Amino acids: CVSSRSVKNTKAFF.

Remarks on this clonotype: A much bigger clone sits one base away, suggesting this may be a read error. The chain uses TRBV12-3 or TRBV12-4 and TRBJ2-7; weak D call: TRBD2 (5 bases). This CDR3 spans 14 amino acids. The CDR3 loop is CVSSFSDLIPEQYF. The CDR3 nucleotides are TGTGTCAGCAGTTTTTCGGACTTAATCCCCGAGCAGTACTTC.

CDR3 loop: CSDSPGAVSGNTIYF. For the CDR3, the DNA is TGCAGTGATAGCCCAGGGGCTGTGTCTGGAAACACCATATATTTT. The chain recombines TRBV20-1 with TRBJ1-3, with D perhaps TRBD1 (6 bases). From germline, CDR1 is DFQATT and CDR2 SNEGSKA (reference sequence). The CDR3 covers 15 residues. Trimming stripped 7 bases from V and 1 base from J, with 17 bases between.

Remarks on this clonotype: As the CDR3 is not closed by the conserved phenylalanine or tryptophan, this likely results from a read error. The chain is built from TRBV4-1 and TRBJ1-1, with D tentatively TRBD1 (6 bases). The CDR3 is made up of 16 amino acids. CDR1 and CDR2 from the germline V gene are MGHRA and YSYEKL. The chain's CDR3 is CASSQDLYRVGTEAFS. CDR3 in DNA: TGCGCCAGTAGCCAAGATCTCTACAGGGTGGGCACTGAAGCTTTCTCT.

The V call is TRBV20-1, the J call TRBJ2-3, with D perhaps matching TRBD2 (6 bases). V was pared by 6 bases and J by 10 bases, with 23 bases between. Germline lookup yields CDR1 DFQATT and CDR2 SNEGSKA (reference sequence). The CDR3 length is 14 residues. CDR3 sequence: CSAASGLTMDAQYF. Written as DNA, the CDR3 is TGCAGTGCGGCAAGCGGGCTGACAATGGATGCGCAGTATTTT.

This clonotype was detected once. Mismatch with germline at one junction end may stem from a read error. This rearrangement joins TRBV4-1 to TRBJ1-1; tentatively, D is TRBD1 (5 bases). The germline gives CDR1 MGHRA, CDR2 YSYEKL. The CDR3 spans 16 residues. As DNA, the CDR3 is TGCGCCAGCAGCCATGATCGTTTCAGGGCGAACACTGAAGCTTTTTTT. Protein product: CASSHDRFRANTEAFF.

Details on this clonotype: One end of the junction is discordant with germline, which a read error may explain. V usage is TRBV12-3 or TRBV12-4 and J usage is TRBJ2-3; the match to TRBD2 covers 8 bases. The CDR3 sequence is 16 residues long. In DNA, the CDR3 is TGCGCCAGCAATTTAGGTACTAGCGGATCCACAGATACGCAGTATTTT. It is translated as CASNLGTSGSTDTQYF.

This clonotype showed up many times. This chain connects TRBV7-8 to TRBJ2-5; TRBD1 matches 10 bases. Per germline, CDR1 SGHVS and CDR2 FQNEAQ. There are 17 residues in the CDR3. Germline trimming cut 5 bases from V and 2 bases from J; bases unmatched to any gene: 11. For the CDR3, the DNA is TGTGCCAGCAGCCCTAGAAGACAGGGGGCTCGGCAAGAGACCCAGTACTTC. Amino acid sequence: CASSPRRQGARQETQYF.

In the case of this clonotype: The final CDR3 position lacks the conserved phenylalanine or tryptophan, pointing to a likely read error. J is TRBJ2-1 and V is TRBV12-3 or TRBV12-4; no clear D gene. This CDR3 region has 14 residues. The CDR3 sequence: CASRRTSSHNEQFL. CDR3 DNA: TGTGCCAGCAGAAGGACCAGCTCCCACAATGAGCAGTTCCTC.